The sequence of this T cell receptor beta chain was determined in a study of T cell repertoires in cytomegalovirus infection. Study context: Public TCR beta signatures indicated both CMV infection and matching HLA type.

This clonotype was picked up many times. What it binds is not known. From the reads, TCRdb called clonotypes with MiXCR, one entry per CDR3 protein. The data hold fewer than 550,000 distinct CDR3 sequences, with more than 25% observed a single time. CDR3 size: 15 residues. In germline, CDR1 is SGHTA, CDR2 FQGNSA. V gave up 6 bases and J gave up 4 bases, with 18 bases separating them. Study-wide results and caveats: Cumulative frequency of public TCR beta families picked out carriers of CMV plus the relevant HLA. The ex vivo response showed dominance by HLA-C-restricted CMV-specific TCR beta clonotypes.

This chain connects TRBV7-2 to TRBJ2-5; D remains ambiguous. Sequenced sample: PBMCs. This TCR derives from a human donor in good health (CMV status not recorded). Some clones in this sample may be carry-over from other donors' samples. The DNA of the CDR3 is TGTGCCAGCAGAATAACGTGGAACCCTTCAGAGACCCAGTACTTC. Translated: CASRITWNPSETQYF.